This T cell receptor beta chain is from a study of T cells in Graves' hyperthyroidism and ophthalmopathy. Whole-study results and caveats: Blood shared most expanded thyroid clonotypes above 0.001. The authors' 13 V-J model separated ophthalmopathy from stable hyperthyroidism.

Researchers amplified the TCR beta CDR3 regions from RNA transcripts. The TCR CDR3 first-round RT-PCR relied on the HTBI primer set. Each CDR3 protein gets one entry after TCRdb re-called the multiplex PCR reads with MiXCR. The repertoire holds 300,000 or so distinct CDR3 sequences, over 15% seen once, with around 34% in the top ten. The CDR3 runs 13 residues. The V end lost 0 bases, the J end lost 7 bases, and 10 bases lay between the germline ends. Germline CDR1 reads MNHEY; CDR2 reads SMNVEV (reference sequence). Details on this clonotype: Its antigen remains unknown.

Sequencing was done on a sample of blood. This TCR was recovered from a man in his thirties or forties with Graves' hyperthyroidism. This chain uses TRBV27 with TRBJ2-7; possible D gene TRBD1, 5 bases. CDR3 in DNA: TGTGCCAGCAGTTTATCGGGGCTAAGGGAGCAGTACTTC. Its translation is CASSLSGLREQYF.